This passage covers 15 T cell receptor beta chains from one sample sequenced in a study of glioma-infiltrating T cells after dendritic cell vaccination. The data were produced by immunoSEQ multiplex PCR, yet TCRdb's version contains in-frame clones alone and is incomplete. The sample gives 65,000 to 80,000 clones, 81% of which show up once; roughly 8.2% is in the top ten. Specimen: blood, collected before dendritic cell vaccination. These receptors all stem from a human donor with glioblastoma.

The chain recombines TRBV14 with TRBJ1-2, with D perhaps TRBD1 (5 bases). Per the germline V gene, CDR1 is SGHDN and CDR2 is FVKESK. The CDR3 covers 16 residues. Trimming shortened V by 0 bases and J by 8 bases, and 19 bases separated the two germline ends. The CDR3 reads CASSQDLEGQTTGYTF. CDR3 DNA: TGTGCCAGCAGCCAAGATTTGGAAGGACAAACGACGGGCTACACCTTC.

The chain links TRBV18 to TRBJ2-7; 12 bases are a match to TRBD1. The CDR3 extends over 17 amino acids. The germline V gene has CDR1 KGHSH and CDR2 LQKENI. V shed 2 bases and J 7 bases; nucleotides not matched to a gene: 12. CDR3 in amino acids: CASSPGLPGQGANEQYF. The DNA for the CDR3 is TGTGCCAGCTCACCAGGCTTACCGGGACAGGGGGCGAATGAGCAGTACTTC.

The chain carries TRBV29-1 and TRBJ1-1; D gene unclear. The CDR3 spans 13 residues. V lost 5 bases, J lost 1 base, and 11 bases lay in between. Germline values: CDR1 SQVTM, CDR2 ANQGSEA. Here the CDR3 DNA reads TGCAGCGTTCTCGAGGGAAGGAACACTGAAGCTTTCTTT. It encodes CSVLEGRNTEAFF. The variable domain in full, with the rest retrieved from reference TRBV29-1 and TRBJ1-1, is SAVISQKPSRDICQRGTSLTIQCQVDSQVTMMFWYRQQPGQSLTLIATANQGSEATYESGFVIDKFPISRPNLTFSTLTVSNMSPEDSSIYLCSVLEGRNTEAFFGQGTRLTVV.

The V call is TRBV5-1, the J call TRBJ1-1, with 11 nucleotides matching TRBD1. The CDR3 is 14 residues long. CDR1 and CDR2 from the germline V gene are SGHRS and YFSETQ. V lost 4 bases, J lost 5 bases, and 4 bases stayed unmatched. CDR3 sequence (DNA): TGCGCCAGCAGCGTAGGGACAGGGGGTACTGAAGCTTTCTTT. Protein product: CASSVGTGGTEAFF.

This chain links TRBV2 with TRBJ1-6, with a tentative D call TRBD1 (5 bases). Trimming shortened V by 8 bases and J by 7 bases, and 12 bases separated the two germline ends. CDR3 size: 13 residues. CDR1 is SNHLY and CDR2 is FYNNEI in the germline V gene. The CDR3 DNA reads TGTGCCAGCCGGAGGGACCACAATTCACCCCTCCACTTT. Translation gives CASRRDHNSPLHF.

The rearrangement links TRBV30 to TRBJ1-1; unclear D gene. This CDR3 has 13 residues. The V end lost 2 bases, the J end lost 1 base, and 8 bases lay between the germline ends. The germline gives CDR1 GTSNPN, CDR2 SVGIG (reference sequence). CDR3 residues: CAWSLGTNTEAFF. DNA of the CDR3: TGTGCCTGGAGTTTGGGCACGAACACTGAAGCTTTCTTT.

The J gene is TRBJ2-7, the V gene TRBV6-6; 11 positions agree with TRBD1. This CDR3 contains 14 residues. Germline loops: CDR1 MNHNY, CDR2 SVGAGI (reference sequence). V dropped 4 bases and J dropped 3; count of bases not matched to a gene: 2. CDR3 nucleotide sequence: TGTGCCAGCAGTTCCGGGACAGGGGGCTACGAGCAGTACTTC. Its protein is CASSSGTGGYEQYF.

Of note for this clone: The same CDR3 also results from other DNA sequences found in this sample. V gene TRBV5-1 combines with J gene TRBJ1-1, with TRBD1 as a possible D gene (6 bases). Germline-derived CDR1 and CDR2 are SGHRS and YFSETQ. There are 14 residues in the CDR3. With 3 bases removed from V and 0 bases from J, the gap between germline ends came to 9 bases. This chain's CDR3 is CASSSQGLNTEAFF. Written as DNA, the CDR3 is TGCGCCAGCAGCTCACAGGGATTGAACACTGAAGCTTTCTTT. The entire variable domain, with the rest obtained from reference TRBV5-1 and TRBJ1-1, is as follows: KAGVTQTPRYLIKTRGQQVTLSCSPISGHRSVSWYQQTPGQGLQFLFEYFSETQRNKGNFPGRFSGRQFSNSRSEMNVSTLELGDSALYLCASSSQGLNTEAFFGQGTRLTVV.

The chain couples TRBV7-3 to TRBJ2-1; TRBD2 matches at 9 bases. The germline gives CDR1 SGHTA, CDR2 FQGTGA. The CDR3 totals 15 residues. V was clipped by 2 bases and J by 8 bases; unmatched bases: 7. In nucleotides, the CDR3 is TGTGCCAGCAGCTTAGCGGGGGGGGCAAGTTATGAGCAGTTCTTC. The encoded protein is CASSLAGGASYEQFF.

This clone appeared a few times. CDR3 sequence reads: CASSHPGQGNQPQHF. Written as DNA, the CDR3 is TGCGCCAGCAGCCATCCAGGACAGGGCAATCAGCCCCAGCATTTT. The chain couples TRBV4-1 to TRBJ1-5; 7 bases are shared with TRBD1. The V gene end was trimmed by 3 bases and the J gene end by 2 bases; junction bases not matched to a gene: 4. Germline-derived CDR1 and CDR2 are MGHRA and YSYEKL. CDR3 size: 15 residues.

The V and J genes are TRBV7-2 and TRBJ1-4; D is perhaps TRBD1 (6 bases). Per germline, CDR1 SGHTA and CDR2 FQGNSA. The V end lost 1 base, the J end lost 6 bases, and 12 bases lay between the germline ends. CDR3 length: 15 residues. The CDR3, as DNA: TGTGCCAGCAGCTTAGATCAGGGGAGGGATGAAAAACTGTTTTTT. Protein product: CASSLDQGRDEKLFF.

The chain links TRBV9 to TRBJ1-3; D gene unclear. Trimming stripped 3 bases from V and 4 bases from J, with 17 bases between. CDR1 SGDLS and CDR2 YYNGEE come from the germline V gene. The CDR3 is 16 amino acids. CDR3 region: CASSGGGRVEGNTIYF. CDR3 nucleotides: TGTGCCAGCAGCGGAGGAGGAAGGGTCGAGGGAAACACCATATATTTT.

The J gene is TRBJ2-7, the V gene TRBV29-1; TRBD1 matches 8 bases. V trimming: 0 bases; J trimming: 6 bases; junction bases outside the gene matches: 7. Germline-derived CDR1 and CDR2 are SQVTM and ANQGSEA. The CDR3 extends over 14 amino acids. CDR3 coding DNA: TGCAGCGTTGAAGATAGTGGCAGGGGGCGCGAGCAGTACTTC. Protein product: CSVEDSGRGREQYF.

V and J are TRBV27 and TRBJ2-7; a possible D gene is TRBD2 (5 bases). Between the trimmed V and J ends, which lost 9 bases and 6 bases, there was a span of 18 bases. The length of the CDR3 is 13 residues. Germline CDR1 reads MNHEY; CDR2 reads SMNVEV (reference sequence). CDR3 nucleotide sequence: TGTGCCAGTCAAAGTTTATCGGGGTCCGAGCAGTACTTC. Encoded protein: CASQSLSGSEQYF.

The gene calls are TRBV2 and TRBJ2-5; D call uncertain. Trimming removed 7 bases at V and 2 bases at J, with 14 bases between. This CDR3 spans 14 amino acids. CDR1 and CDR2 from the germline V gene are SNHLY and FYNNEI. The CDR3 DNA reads TGTGCCAGCACTAGATACACACTTCAAGAGACCCAGTACTTC. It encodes CASTRYTLQETQYF.